These T cell receptor beta chains were read from a single sample in a study of shared clonotypes between healthy human individuals. Sequencing was performed with immunoSEQ multiplex PCR; in TCRdb, only in-frame clones are kept and a portion is missing. The sample shows hundreds of thousands of clones, 96% of them seen only once. Sequences were obtained from naive CD8+ T cells sorted from blood. The receptors derive from a woman aged 25 to 45 in good health. Both conserved end residues are part of each CDR3. A D gene is named only where the DNA matches it firmly. Part of the rows lack a size; the others show once, few, many or a class for expanded clones.

cdr3_aa: CASSNGQDTQYF
cdr3_nt: TGTGCCAGCAGCAACGGACAAGATACGCAGTATTTT
d_call: NA
j_call: TRBJ2-3
v_call: TRBV11-2
clone_size: NA

cdr3_aa: CASMWDSEAFF
cdr3_nt: TGTGCCAGTATGTGGGACAGTGAAGCTTTCTTT
d_call: TRBD1
j_call: TRBJ1-1
v_call: TRBV19
clone_size: NA

cdr3_aa: CSVGEWSTGELFF
cdr3_nt: TGCAGCGTTGGGGAGTGGAGCACCGGGGAGCTGTTTTTT
d_call: NA
j_call: TRBJ2-2
v_call: TRBV29-1
clone_size: NA

cdr3_aa: CASSEARAWSGRRYEQYF
cdr3_nt: TGTGCCAGCAGTGAAGCGCGGGCGTGGAGCGGGAGAAGGTACGAGCAGTACTTC
d_call: TRBD2
j_call: TRBJ2-7
v_call: TRBV6-1
clone_size: NA

cdr3_aa: CSVATGENLNTEAFF
cdr3_nt: TGCAGCGTGGCCACAGGGGAGAACTTGAACACTGAAGCTTTCTTT
d_call: TRBD1
j_call: TRBJ1-1
v_call: TRBV29-1
clone_size: NA

cdr3_aa: CASTLAGGTTVEQYF
cdr3_nt: TGTGCCAGCACCCTCGCGGGAGGCACCACGGTTGAGCAGTACTTC
d_call: TRBD2
j_call: TRBJ2-5
v_call: TRBV28
clone_size: NA

cdr3_aa: CASSEREPGVRGYGYTF
cdr3_nt: TGTGCCAGCAGTGAACGGGAGCCGGGGGTGAGGGGCTATGGCTACACCTTC
d_call: NA
j_call: TRBJ1-2
v_call: TRBV6-1
clone_size: NA

cdr3_aa: CASTIRTGGSNTGELFF
cdr3_nt: TGTGCCAGCACCATCCGGACAGGAGGGTCTAACACCGGGGAGCTGTTTTTT
d_call: NA
j_call: TRBJ2-2
v_call: TRBV5-6
clone_size: NA

cdr3_aa: CASSQDMGSLQSNYGYTF
cdr3_nt: TGCGCCAGCAGCCAAGATATGGGCAGCCTACAATCTAACTATGGCTACACCTTC
d_call: NA
j_call: TRBJ1-2
v_call: TRBV4-1
clone_size: NA

cdr3_aa: CASSVDELNYGYTF
cdr3_nt: TGTGCCAGCAGCGTAGATGAATTGAACTATGGCTACACCTTC
d_call: NA
j_call: TRBJ1-2
v_call: TRBV9
clone_size: NA

cdr3_aa: CASSLHLAGASYEQYF
cdr3_nt: TGCGCCAGCAGCTTACATCTAGCGGGAGCTTCCTACGAGCAGTACTTC
d_call: TRBD2
j_call: TRBJ2-7
v_call: TRBV5-1
clone_size: NA

cdr3_aa: CASSIGDSGTQYF
cdr3_nt: TGTGCCAGCAGCATCGGAGACTCGGGGACCCAGTACTTC
d_call: NA
j_call: TRBJ2-5
v_call: TRBV9
clone_size: NA

cdr3_aa: CASSERGYEQYF
cdr3_nt: TGTGCCAGCAGTGAAAGGGGCTACGAGCAGTACTTC
d_call: NA
j_call: TRBJ2-7
v_call: TRBV6-1
clone_size: NA

cdr3_aa: CASRGAGLEKKWTQYF
cdr3_nt: TGTGCCAGCAGAGGGGCAGGGTTGGAGAAGAAGTGGACCCAGTACTTC
d_call: NA
j_call: TRBJ2-5
v_call: TRBV25-1
clone_size: NA

cdr3_aa: CASSTDLNEQFF
cdr3_nt: TGTGCCAGCAGCACGGACCTAAATGAGCAGTTCTTC
d_call: NA
j_call: TRBJ2-1
v_call: TRBV13
clone_size: once

cdr3_aa: CASSLRPEGEAFF
cdr3_nt: TGTGCCAGCAGCTTACGACCCGAGGGAGAAGCTTTCTTT
d_call: NA
j_call: TRBJ1-1
v_call: TRBV7-8
clone_size: NA

cdr3_aa: CASSYGQGYEQFF
cdr3_nt: TGTGCCAGCAGTTACGGTCAGGGATATGAGCAGTTCTTC
d_call: NA
j_call: TRBJ2-1
v_call: TRBV6-5
clone_size: once

cdr3_aa: CASSERHEQYF
cdr3_nt: TGCGCCAGCAGTGAGCGGCACGAGCAGTACTTC
d_call: NA
j_call: TRBJ2-7
v_call: TRBV10-2
clone_size: NA

cdr3_aa: CASSLKIPGIQETQYF
cdr3_nt: TGTGCCAGCAGCTTAAAGATCCCGGGGATACAAGAGACCCAGTACTTC
d_call: NA
j_call: TRBJ2-5
v_call: TRBV13
clone_size: NA

cdr3_aa: CASTIVQGGEQYF
cdr3_nt: TGTGCCAGTACCATCGTACAGGGCGGCGAGCAGTACTTC
d_call: NA
j_call: TRBJ2-7
v_call: TRBV19
clone_size: NA

cdr3_aa: CASSLGGHYNEQFF
cdr3_nt: TGTGCCAGCAGCCTTGGGGGACATTACAATGAGCAGTTCTTC
d_call: NA
j_call: TRBJ2-1
v_call: TRBV5-8
clone_size: once

cdr3_aa: CASRAQGYTGELFF
cdr3_nt: TGTGCCAGCAGAGCCCAGGGTTACACCGGGGAGCTGTTTTTT
d_call: NA
j_call: TRBJ2-2
v_call: TRBV28
clone_size: NA

cdr3_aa: CASSLRDGTYEQYF
cdr3_nt: TGTGCCAGCAGTTTACGGGACGGGACCTACGAGCAGTACTTC
d_call: NA
j_call: TRBJ2-7
v_call: TRBV27
clone_size: NA

cdr3_aa: CASSPDRGNEQYF
cdr3_nt: TGTGCCAGCAGTCCGGACAGGGGGAACGAGCAGTACTTC
d_call: TRBD1
j_call: TRBJ2-7
v_call: TRBV2
clone_size: NA

cdr3_aa: CASSSGQGFYNEQFF
cdr3_nt: TGTGCCAGCAGCTCAGGACAGGGTTTCTACAATGAGCAGTTCTTC
d_call: TRBD1
j_call: TRBJ2-1
v_call: TRBV25-1
clone_size: NA

cdr3_aa: CASSYLAGSYEQYF
cdr3_nt: TGTGCCAGCAGCTATTTAGCGGGATCCTACGAGCAGTACTTC
d_call: TRBD2
j_call: TRBJ2-7
v_call: TRBV27
clone_size: NA

cdr3_aa: CASSSNRQGTDTQYF
cdr3_nt: TGTGCCAGCAGCTCTAATCGACAGGGAACAGATACGCAGTATTTT
d_call: TRBD1
j_call: TRBJ2-3
v_call: TRBV7-9
clone_size: NA

cdr3_aa: CASSFLSDSDTQYF
cdr3_nt: TGTGCCAGCAGTTTTCTCTCTGATTCAGATACGCAGTATTTT
d_call: NA
j_call: TRBJ2-3
v_call: TRBV28
clone_size: NA

cdr3_aa: CASSSHPGPSSNEQFF
cdr3_nt: TGTGCCAGCAGTTCCCACCCGGGACCTTCTTCCAATGAGCAGTTCTTC
d_call: NA
j_call: TRBJ2-1
v_call: TRBV28
clone_size: NA

cdr3_aa: CASSLGTSGGSSYEQYF
cdr3_nt: TGTGCCAGCAGCTTGGGGACTAGCGGCGGAAGCTCCTACGAGCAGTACTTC
d_call: TRBD2
j_call: TRBJ2-7
v_call: TRBV5-5
clone_size: NA

cdr3_aa: CASSRQGLNQPQHF
cdr3_nt: TGTGCCAGCAGTCGGCAGGGCCTCAATCAGCCCCAGCATTTT
d_call: NA
j_call: TRBJ1-5
v_call: TRBV6-5
clone_size: NA

cdr3_aa: CASSYSTGGRSTEAFF
cdr3_nt: TGTGCCAGCAGCTATTCCACAGGGGGCAGGAGCACTGAAGCTTTCTTT
d_call: TRBD1
j_call: TRBJ1-1
v_call: TRBV5-6
clone_size: NA

cdr3_aa: CASSAGPAGGTYEQYF
cdr3_nt: TGCGCCAGCAGCGCCGGGCCAGCGGGAGGTACCTACGAGCAGTACTTC
d_call: TRBD2
j_call: TRBJ2-7
v_call: TRBV10-2
clone_size: NA

cdr3_aa: CASGLHYEQFF
cdr3_nt: TGTGCCAGCGGACTTCACTATGAGCAGTTCTTC
d_call: NA
j_call: TRBJ2-1
v_call: TRBV2
clone_size: NA

cdr3_aa: CSVEGLALAPYEQYF
cdr3_nt: TGCAGCGTTGAGGGACTCGCTCTGGCCCCCTACGAGCAGTACTTC
d_call: NA
j_call: TRBJ2-7
v_call: TRBV29-1
clone_size: NA

cdr3_aa: CASSFKRNEQFF
cdr3_nt: TGTGCCAGCAGCTTTAAGCGGAATGAGCAGTTCTTC
d_call: NA
j_call: TRBJ2-1
v_call: TRBV7-8
clone_size: once

cdr3_aa: CASSYQRASGRGEQYF
cdr3_nt: TGTGCCAGCAGTTACCAGCGGGCTAGCGGGAGGGGAGAGCAGTACTTC
d_call: TRBD2
j_call: TRBJ2-7
v_call: TRBV6-5
clone_size: once

cdr3_aa: CASTTRGGYKETQYF
cdr3_nt: TGTGCCAGCACCACGAGAGGGGGCTATAAGGAGACCCAGTACTTC
d_call: TRBD1
j_call: TRBJ2-5
v_call: TRBV2
clone_size: NA

cdr3_aa: CASSQFGTGYEQYF
cdr3_nt: TGCGCCAGCAGCCAATTCGGGACAGGCTACGAGCAGTACTTC
d_call: TRBD1
j_call: TRBJ2-7
v_call: TRBV4-1
clone_size: NA

cdr3_aa: CASSPDRGRDTQYF
cdr3_nt: TGCGCCAGCAGCCCGGACAGGGGGAGGGATACGCAGTATTTT
d_call: TRBD1
j_call: TRBJ2-3
v_call: TRBV5-1
clone_size: NA

cdr3_aa: CASSQVGQPQHF
cdr3_nt: TGCGCCAGCAGCCAAGTGGGGCAGCCCCAGCATTTT
d_call: NA
j_call: TRBJ1-5
v_call: TRBV4-1
clone_size: few

cdr3_aa: CASSKPGSSYNEQFF
cdr3_nt: TGTGCCAGCAGCAAACCCGGGAGCTCCTACAATGAGCAGTTCTTC
d_call: NA
j_call: TRBJ2-1
v_call: TRBV27
clone_size: NA

cdr3_aa: CASSLTLAGGGKTQYF
cdr3_nt: TGTGCCAGCAGTTTGACACTAGCGGGAGGGGGGAAGACGCAGTATTTT
d_call: TRBD2
j_call: TRBJ2-3
v_call: TRBV28
clone_size: NA